The 28 T cell receptor beta chains below were found in one sample sequenced in a study of T cells in Graves' hyperthyroidism and ophthalmopathy. The investigators amplified TCR beta CDR3 regions from RNA transcripts. RT-PCR in the first round (using the HTBI primer set) targeted the TCR CDR3. TCRdb independently ran MiXCR on the multiplex PCR reads; one entry per CDR3 protein. Of approximately 210,000 distinct CDR3 sequences listed, 17% were seen once; the top ten hold 50%. The sample consisted of blood. The receptors come from a man between 45 and 60 years old with Graves' hyperthyroidism.

In this sample, this clonotype turned up many times. This rearrangement joins TRBV5-6 to TRBJ2-3; the D is unclear. Trimming pared 6 bases from V and 0 bases from J, leaving 14 bases between. This CDR3 has 15 residues. The germline V gene encodes CDR1 SGHDT and CDR2 YYEEEE. CDR3 bases: TGTGCCAGCACCATCACCGAACCGAGCACAGATACGCAGTATTTT. Amino acid sequence: CASTITEPSTDTQYF.

The sample holds many counts of this clonotype. The chain couples TRBV28 to TRBJ2-5; tentative D call: TRBD2 (5 bases). V dropped 6 bases and J dropped 3 bases, with 14 bases sitting between them. The germline V gene encodes CDR1 MDHEN and CDR2 SYDVKM. The CDR3 consists of 14 residues. The CDR3 spells CASSPGLSEETQYF. For the CDR3, the DNA is TGTGCCAGCAGCCCAGGACTCTCAGAAGAGACCCAGTACTTC.

This clonotype has at least ten counts. V gene TRBV14 combines with J gene TRBJ1-2, with unresolved D. The V end lost 0 bases, the J end lost 0 bases, and 8 bases lay between the germline ends. The germline CDR1 and CDR2 sequences are SGHDN and FVKESK. CDR3 length: 15 amino acids. CDR3 loop: CASSQEGNSNYGYTF. The CDR3 coding sequence is TGTGCCAGCAGCCAAGAAGGGAATTCTAACTATGGCTACACCTTC.

V and J are TRBV11-3 and TRBJ1-2; 7 bases are a match to TRBD1. Germline V gene lookup returns CDR1 SGHNT and CDR2 YENEEA. The CDR3 is 12 residues long. Germline trimming cut 3 bases from V and 6 bases from J; bases unmatched to any gene: 1. CDR3 bases: TGTGCCAGCAGCTTCACAGGGGATGGCTACACCTTC. Its translation is CASSFTGDGYTF.

The rearrangement links TRBV10-2 to TRBJ1-2; D is ambiguous. V was trimmed by 8 bases and J by 2 bases, leaving 12 bases between them. CDR3 size: 13 residues. Germline loops: CDR1 WSHSY, CDR2 SAAADI. DNA of the CDR3: TGCGCCAGCCGGGAGGCAGGCAACTATGGCTACACCTTC. It is translated as CASREAGNYGYTF.

This chain uses TRBV6-2 or TRBV6-3 with TRBJ2-3; D is unresolved. The J call may not be correct, given that the DNA end is closer to TRBJ1-5. Germline V CDR1 and CDR2: MNHEY, SVGEGT. The CDR3 contains 16 residues. The CDR3 protein is CASNIGLAGVVDTQHF. The CDR3 DNA sequence: TGTGCCAGCAATATCGGACTAGCGGGAGTGGTAGATACGCAGCATTTT.

In the case of this clonotype: A much larger clone is a single base away; this may be a read error. It is likely a read error, because the conserved phenylalanine at the end of the CDR3 is missing. This rearrangement joins TRBV5-1 to TRBJ1-1, with D possibly TRBD1 on 5 matching bases. The V and J ends lost 2 bases and 6 bases respectively, with 14 bases between them. CDR1 and CDR2 from the germline V gene are SGHRS and YFSETQ. The CDR3 has 14 amino acids. CDR3 coding DNA: TGCGCCAGCAGCTTTAGTGGCCCGGGGCCTGAAGCTTTCCTT. Residues: CASSFSGPGPEAFL.

J is TRBJ2-1 and V is TRBV6-1, with 8 bases lining up with TRBD2. V lost 6 bases, J lost 0 bases, and 7 bases stayed unmatched. The CDR3 has 16 residues. Germline V gene lookup returns CDR1 MNHNS and CDR2 SASEGT. The DNA for the CDR3 is TGTGCCAGCAGCCGGGGGGGAGGCCGCTCCTACAATGAGCAGTTCTTC. Protein: CASSRGGGRSYNEQFF.

This clonotype was recorded many times. The rearrangement joins TRBV5-6 to TRBJ2-3; D may match TRBD1 or TRBD2 (5 bases each). V was shortened by 4 bases and J by 7 bases, with 13 bases between the two germline ends. This CDR3 has 13 amino acids. Per the germline V gene, CDR1 is SGHDT and CDR2 is YYEEEE. The CDR3 DNA is TGTGCCAGCAGCGCCGGGACCACGTATACGCAGTATTTT. This encodes CASSAGTTYTQYF.

The chain has TRBV18 and TRBJ1-2, with D maybe TRBD1 (6 bases). Germline lookup yields CDR1 KGHSH and CDR2 LQKENI. Trimming took off 0 bases at V and 2 bases at J, with 13 bases between the two ends. The CDR3 has 16 residues. The CDR3, as DNA: TGTGCCAGCTCACCACCGGGGGGGGGCCGAAACTATGGCTACACCTTC. Protein: CASSPPGGGRNYGYTF.

This chain uses TRBV12-3 or TRBV12-4 with TRBJ2-1; 8 positions agree with TRBD1. This CDR3 comprises 15 residues. V lost 6 bases to trimming and J lost 2 bases; unmatched junction nucleotides: 6. Here the CDR3 DNA reads TGTGCCAGCAGGAGGACAGGGCTAGCCTACAATGAGCAGTTCTTC. Amino acid sequence: CASRRTGLAYNEQFF.

This clonotype showed up just a few times. The chain carries TRBV18 and TRBJ2-7; TRBD1 agrees at 9 bases. CDR3 length: 15 residues. The V segment lost 0 bases and the J segment 5 bases; nucleotides outside the gene matches: 5. The germline V gene encodes CDR1 KGHSH and CDR2 LQKENI. The CDR3 loop reads CASSPPSGQGNEQYF. For the CDR3, the DNA is TGTGCCAGCTCACCACCCTCGGGACAGGGCAACGAGCAGTACTTC.

This clonotype came up many times. V gene TRBV25-1 combines with J gene TRBJ2-7; 10 bases map to TRBD2. The CDR3 sequence is 15 residues long. V shed 3 bases and J 1 base; nucleotides not matched to a gene: 3. In germline, CDR1 is MGHDK, CDR2 SYGVNS. This chain's CDR3 is CASSEPSGGSYEQYF. The CDR3 DNA follows: TGTGCCAGCAGTGAGCCTAGCGGGGGTTCCTACGAGCAGTACTTC.

This clonotype was counted ten times or more. The chain joins TRBV3-1 to TRBJ2-5; possible D gene TRBD2, 6 bases. This CDR3 spans 17 amino acids. Germline values: CDR1 LGHDT, CDR2 YNNKEL (reference sequence). V was cut by 3 bases and J by 7 bases, with 24 bases left in between. The CDR3 DNA sequence: TGTGCCAGCAGCCAGGGAGGCGTCGGTACCATCGAGGGGACCCAGTACTTC. It yields the protein CASSQGGVGTIEGTQYF.

This clonotype has ten or more counts. The chain links TRBV11-2 to TRBJ2-5; D perhaps matches TRBD1 (5 bases). V was trimmed by 0 bases and J by 2 bases, leaving 10 bases between them. Germline CDR1 reads SGHAT; CDR2 reads FQNNGV. CDR3 length: 15 amino acids. The DNA of the CDR3 is TGTGCCAGCAGCTTAGAATGGGGCCAACAAGAGACCCAGTACTTC. Protein sequence: CASSLEWGQQETQYF.

This clonotype has ten or more counts. The J gene is TRBJ1-1, the V gene TRBV11-2; D is undetermined. From germline, CDR1 is SGHAT and CDR2 FQNNGV. The V gene lost 0 bases and the J gene lost 4 bases, with 12 bases spanning the gap. There are 15 residues in the CDR3. The CDR3 loop reads CASSLDWLGSTEAFF. CDR3 sequence (DNA): TGTGCCAGCAGCTTAGATTGGCTGGGGAGCACTGAAGCTTTCTTT.

This clonotype was observed a few times. V is TRBV5-8 and J is TRBJ2-7; possibly TRBD2 for D (7 bases). The CDR3 runs 14 residues. Germline loops: CDR1 SGHTS, CDR2 YDEGEE. V was clipped by 4 bases and J by 2 bases, with 13 bases between them. CDR3 protein: CASSIRGGPYEQYF. CDR3 coding DNA: TGTGCCAGCAGCATCAGGGGAGGGCCCTACGAGCAGTACTTC.

The V and J genes are TRBV27 and TRBJ1-1, with 12 bases lining up with TRBD1. The CDR3 loop spans 16 amino acids. The V and J ends lost 0 bases and 11 bases, in that order; junction bases with no gene match: 10. The germline CDR1 and CDR2 sequences are MNHEY and SMNVEV (reference sequence). CDR3 sequence: CASSLSWDRGLFGAFF. CDR3 coding DNA: TGTGCCAGCAGTTTATCTTGGGACAGGGGGCTCTTCGGGGCTTTCTTT.

This clonotype was observed many times. The chain uses TRBV12-3 or TRBV12-4 and TRBJ1-2; no clear D gene. Trimming took 6 bases from V and 1 from J, leaving 6 bases between them. The CDR3 is 12 amino acids. DNA of the CDR3: TGTGCCAGCAGCTACAGTAACTATGGCTACACCTTC. Translation gives CASSYSNYGYTF.

This clonotype was seen at least ten times. This chain uses TRBV18 with TRBJ2-6; D is undetermined. CDR1 and CDR2 from the germline V gene are KGHSH and LQKENI. V was clipped by 0 bases and J by 0 bases, with 3 bases between them. This CDR3 is built from 15 residues. The DNA of the CDR3 is TGTGCCAGCTCACCACCGGTCTCTGGGGCCAACGTCCTGACTTTC. Residues: CASSPPVSGANVLTF.

The chain employs TRBV27 and TRBJ2-7; 8 nucleotides match TRBD1. CDR3 length: 15 amino acids. Trimming cost V 3 bases and J 5 bases; bases outside gene matches: 9. Germline V gene lookup returns CDR1 MNHEY and CDR2 SMNVEV (reference sequence). The chain's CDR3 is CASSFQTGDLHEQYF. The CDR3 nucleotides are TGTGCCAGCAGTTTTCAGACAGGGGATCTCCACGAGCAGTACTTC.

There are a few counts of this clonotype. The chain has TRBV27 and TRBJ2-2, with TRBD1 identical over 7 bases. This CDR3 has 14 residues. V lost 6 bases to trimming and J lost 7 bases; unmatched junction nucleotides: 8. Germline V CDR1 and CDR2: MNHEY, SMNVEV (reference sequence). DNA for the CDR3: TGTGCCAGCAGGCCGGGACAGACGGGCGGGGAGCTGTTTTTT. This encodes CASRPGQTGGELFF.

This clonotype was observed at least ten times. The rearrangement joins TRBV5-1 to TRBJ2-3, with a weak D call TRBD1 (7 bases). Germline V gene lookup returns CDR1 SGHRS and CDR2 YFSETQ. The length of the CDR3 is 15 residues. V shed 0 bases and J shed 3 bases, with 11 bases lying between them. In nucleotides, the CDR3 is TGCGCCAGCAGCTTGGACCCAGGGGGGACAGATACGCAGTATTTT. Protein: CASSLDPGGTDTQYF. The full variable domain, completed using reference TRBV5-1 and TRBJ2-3, is KAGVTQTPRYLIKTRGQQVTLSCSPISGHRSVSWYQQTPGQGLQFLFEYFSETQRNKGNFPGRFSGRQFSNSRSEMNVSTLELGDSALYLCASSLDPGGTDTQYFGPGTRLTVL.

The CDR3 is CASSFPRGQSQHF. The CDR3 DNA reads as TGTGCCAGTAGTTTCCCAAGGGGACAATCCCAGCATTTT. The gene calls are TRBV19 and TRBJ1-5; a possible D gene is TRBD1 (6 bases). This CDR3 spans 13 amino acids. V lost 5 bases, J lost 11 bases, and 16 bases lay in between. Germline V gives CDR1 LNHDA, CDR2 SQIVND (reference sequence).

The gene calls are TRBV7-2 and TRBJ2-2; 9 bases align to TRBD2. The CDR3 spans 16 residues. The trim removed 1 base at V and 6 bases at J, leaving 6 bases unmatched. The germline V gene has CDR1 SGHTA and CDR2 FQGNSA. CDR3 in amino acids: CASSLVAGVRAGELFF. The CDR3 coding sequence is TGTGCCAGCAGCTTAGTAGCGGGAGTAAGGGCCGGGGAGCTGTTTTTT.

This chain connects TRBV20-1 to TRBJ2-2; maybe TRBD1 (11 bases). CDR3 length: 19 amino acids. The V end was cut by 5 bases, the J end by 5 bases, with 30 bases between. The germline gives CDR1 DFQATT, CDR2 SNEGSKA (reference sequence). CDR3 DNA sequence: TGCAGTGCTTGGGACAGGGGGGTGCTAGCGGGAGTAGATACCGGGGAGCTGTTTTTT. The encoded protein is CSAWDRGVLAGVDTGELFF.

This clonotype has a handful of counts. The chain uses TRBV20-1 and TRBJ2-1, with 14 bases aligning to TRBD2. The CDR3 sequence is 18 residues long. Germline CDR1 is DFQATT and CDR2 is SNEGSKA (reference sequence). The V gene end was trimmed by 5 bases and the J gene end by 0 bases; junction bases not matched to a gene: 9. CDR3 amino acids: CSARRTSGRTRSYNEQFF. The CDR3 DNA reads as TGCAGTGCTCGCAGGACTAGCGGGAGGACGCGCTCCTACAATGAGCAGTTCTTC.

This clonotype was observed many times. The chain combines TRBV7-2 with TRBJ2-4; D is unresolved. Germline CDR1 SGHTA, CDR2 FQGNSA. The CDR3 runs 16 residues. Trimming took off 2 bases at V and 0 bases at J, with 11 bases between the two ends. CDR3 residues: CASSLTPTVAKNIQYF. In DNA, the CDR3 is TGTGCCAGCAGCTTAACTCCCACAGTAGCCAAAAACATTCAGTACTTC. The full variable domain, with the rest looked up from reference TRBV7-2 and TRBJ2-4, is GAGVSQSPSNKVTEKGKDVELRCDPISGHTALYWYRQSLGQGLEFLIYFQGNSAPDKSGLPSDRFSAERTGGSVSTLTIQRTQQEDSAVYLCASSLTPTVAKNIQYFGAGTRLSVL.